The 18 T cell receptor beta chains below come from one sample, sequenced in a study of blood T cell repertoires in COVID-19. Sequencing was performed with immunoSEQ multiplex PCR; in TCRdb, only in-frame clones are kept and a portion is missing. The repertoire holds about 200,000 clones, with approximately 90% as singletons. The sequencing input was peripheral blood. These receptors all come from a man aged 60-69 years who had recovered from COVID-19.

The CDR3 DNA reads as TGTGCCAGCAGTTCGCTGACAGGAGACAGCTCCTATAATTCACCCCTCCACTTT. Translation gives CASSSLTGDSSYNSPLHF. V is TRBV6-2 or TRBV6-3 and J is TRBJ1-6; possible D gene TRBD1, 6 bases. V lost 4 bases and J 0 bases, leaving 16 bases between the germline ends. Per germline, CDR1 MNHEY and CDR2 SVGEGT. The CDR3 runs to 18 residues.

This clone occurred once. The chain joins TRBV5-4 to TRBJ1-2, with D unresolved. The CDR3 runs to 15 residues. Germline CDR1 is SGHNT and CDR2 is YYREEE (reference sequence). V was clipped by 4 bases and J by 0 bases, with 13 bases between them. The CDR3 loop reads CASSVAIGANYGYTF. CDR3 DNA sequence: TGTGCCAGCAGCGTCGCCATAGGAGCTAACTATGGCTACACCTTC.

This clone was detected only a few times. The V and J genes are TRBV10-1 and TRBJ2-2; 10 positions match TRBD2. This CDR3 comprises 17 residues. CDR1 and CDR2 from the germline V gene are WNHNN and SYGVQD (reference sequence). V was pared by 4 bases and J by 5 bases, with 10 bases of the junction left unmatched. The CDR3 coding sequence is TGCGCCAGCAGTGCGGGGGGAACTAGCGGGAATACCGGGGAGCTGTTTTTT. It specifies CASSAGGTSGNTGELFF.

This clone was recorded once. The chain employs TRBV29-1 and TRBJ2-7; tentative D call: TRBD1 (6 bases). Germline values: CDR1 SQVTM, CDR2 ANQGSEA. V lost 3 bases, J lost 6 bases, and 15 bases lay in between. The CDR3 runs 13 residues. The CDR3 region is CSVEKQGIPEQYF. CDR3 sequence (DNA): TGCAGCGTTGAGAAACAGGGAATCCCCGAGCAGTACTTC.

The sample holds one count of this clone. Other DNA sequences in this sample translate to the same CDR3. The V and J genes are TRBV7-8 and TRBJ2-2; weak D call: TRBD2 (5 bases). Trimming cost V 1 base and J 7 bases, with 13 bases left between them. This CDR3 has 15 residues. Germline-derived CDR1 and CDR2 are SGHVS and FQNEAQ. The DNA for the CDR3 is TGTGCCAGCAGCTTAGGGTCCAGGAGCGGCGGGGAGCTGTTTTTT. It is translated as CASSLGSRSGGELFF.

This chain connects TRBV18 to TRBJ1-4, with a tentative D call TRBD1 (6 bases). Germline V gene sequence: CDR1 KGHSH, CDR2 LQKENI. Between the trimmed V and J ends, which lost 10 bases and 4 bases, there was a span of 13 bases. This CDR3 region has 13 residues. The CDR3 region has the DNA TGTGCCACCTCGGGACAAATTAATGAAAAACTGTTTTTT. Its translation is CATSGQINEKLFF.

The rearrangement links TRBV4-1 to TRBJ1-1; weak D call: TRBD1 (6 bases). This CDR3 region has 15 residues. CDR1 and CDR2 (germline): MGHRA, YSYEKL. V dropped 1 base and J dropped 5 bases, with 14 bases sitting between them. For the CDR3, the DNA is TGCGCCAGCAGCCAAGGAGTACAGGGAGGGACTGAAGCTTTCTTT. Amino acids: CASSQGVQGGTEAFF.

The chain combines TRBV10-3 with TRBJ2-7; D not certain. The CDR3 extends over 13 amino acids. Trimming cost V 4 bases and J 0 bases, with 7 bases left between them. The germline V gene has CDR1 ENHRY and CDR2 SYGVKD. CDR3 coding DNA: TGTGCCATCAGTGGAAGTAGCTCCTACGAGCAGTACTTC. This translates into CAISGSSSYEQYF.

The chain combines TRBV10-2 with TRBJ1-5; 12 bases agree with TRBD1. The CDR3 contains 17 residues. Looked up from germline, CDR1 is WSHSY and CDR2 is SAAADI. The ends lost 4 bases at V and 7 bases at J; junction bases unmatched: 11. The chain's CDR3 is CASSVGTGGLSAQPQHF. The CDR3 nucleotides are TGCGCCAGCAGTGTGGGGACAGGGGGCCTTTCAGCCCAGCCCCAGCATTTT.

The chain has TRBV18 and TRBJ2-7; TRBD2 aligns across 13 bases. The germline V gene has CDR1 KGHSH and CDR2 LQKENI. Trimming took 2 bases from V and 6 from J; bases not matched to a gene: 4. CDR3 length equals 15 residues. The CDR3 loop reads CASSPGGLAGSEQYF. CDR3 bases: TGTGCCAGCTCACCAGGGGGACTAGCGGGGAGCGAGCAGTACTTC. The complete variable domain, with remaining parts taken from reference TRBV18 and TRBJ2-7, reads NAGVMQNPRHLVRRRGQEARLRCSPMKGHSHVYWYRQLPEEGLKFMVYLQKENIIDESGMPKERFSAEFPKEGPSILRIQQVVRGDSAAYFCASSPGGLAGSEQYFGPGTRLTVT.

This chain joins TRBV9 and TRBJ1-4; D is uncertain. V dropped 0 bases and J dropped 7 bases, with 13 bases sitting between them. CDR3 length: 15 amino acids. Germline V gene sequence: CDR1 SGDLS, CDR2 YYNGEE. As DNA, the CDR3 is TGTGCCAGCAGCGTAGCTACGGGAAATGCTGAAAAACTGTTTTTT. Translating it yields CASSVATGNAEKLFF.

The rearrangement links TRBV9 to TRBJ2-4; D is perhaps TRBD1 (5 bases). Germline CDR1 is SGDLS and CDR2 is YYNGEE. This CDR3 has 17 residues. The V end was cut by 0 bases, the J end by 0 bases, with 13 bases between. CDR3: CASSVEGAPLAKNIQYF. CDR3 DNA: TGTGCCAGCAGCGTAGAAGGGGCTCCCCTAGCCAAAAACATTCAGTACTTC.

This chain connects TRBV6-2 or TRBV6-3 to TRBJ1-1, with TRBD1 as a possible D gene (5 bases). V shed 6 bases and J shed 3 bases, with 14 bases lying between them. CDR3 length: 14 residues. Germline CDR1 MNHEY, CDR2 SVGEGT. The CDR3 nucleotides are TGTGCCAGCAGCTCCCGGGGGGGGGACACTGAAGCTTTCTTT. The encoded protein is CASSSRGGDTEAFF.

In this sample, this clone turned up once. This sequence joins TRBV30 and TRBJ2-7; D remains ambiguous. In germline, CDR1 is GTSNPN, CDR2 SVGIG (reference sequence). CDR3 length equals 12 residues. The V gene lost 3 bases and the J gene lost 9 bases, with 15 bases spanning the gap. The CDR3 loop is CAWRSSNDLQYF. The CDR3 nucleotides read TGTGCCTGGAGGAGTTCAAATGATCTGCAGTACTTC.

This chain joins TRBV29-1 and TRBJ1-5; D gene ambiguous. This CDR3 spans 13 amino acids. The ends were cut back, 4 bases at V and 5 bases at J, with 12 bases in the middle. Germline V gene sequence: CDR1 SQVTM, CDR2 ANQGSEA. DNA of the CDR3: TGCAGCGTTGGTTCCGGGTACGATCAGCCCCAGCATTTT. The encoded protein is CSVGSGYDQPQHF.

This clone appeared a single time. V and J are TRBV2 and TRBJ2-3, with TRBD2 as a possible D gene (6 bases). There are 15 residues in the CDR3. V lost 4 bases, J lost 0 bases, and 11 bases lay in between. The germline V gene encodes CDR1 SNHLY and CDR2 FYNNEI. The chain's CDR3 is CASSGWTTSTDTQYF. CDR3 in DNA: TGTGCCAGCAGTGGATGGACTACCAGCACAGATACGCAGTATTTT. Full variable domain (outside the CDR3, taken from reference TRBV2 and TRBJ2-3): EPEVTQTPSHQVTQMGQEVILRCVPISNHLYFYWYRQILGQKVEFLVSFYNNEISEKSEIFDDQFSVERPDGSNFTLKIRSTKLEDSAMYFCASSGWTTSTDTQYFGPGTRLTVL.

This sequence joins TRBV5-1 and TRBJ2-1; 9 bases line up with TRBD2. In germline, CDR1 is SGHRS, CDR2 YFSETQ. This CDR3 is built from 16 residues. Germline trimming cut 5 bases from V and 0 bases from J; bases unmatched to any gene: 6. In nucleotides, the CDR3 is TGCGCCAGCAGGGGTAGCGGGAGAAGCTCCTACAATGAGCAGTTCTTC. Protein product: CASRGSGRSSYNEQFF. Complete variable domain (other parts from reference TRBV5-1 and TRBJ2-1): KAGVTQTPRYLIKTRGQQVTLSCSPISGHRSVSWYQQTPGQGLQFLFEYFSETQRNKGNFPGRFSGRQFSNSRSEMNVSTLELGDSALYLCASRGSGRSSYNEQFFGPGTRLTVL.

This clone was seen just once. This chain connects TRBV5-1 to TRBJ2-3; possibly TRBD2 for D (6 bases). Trimming cost V 0 bases and J 3 bases, with 14 bases left between them. CDR3 length: 16 residues. Looked up from germline, CDR1 is SGHRS and CDR2 is YFSETQ. The CDR3 sequence: CASSLDVSGGTDTQYF. In DNA form, the CDR3 reads TGCGCCAGCAGCTTGGATGTTAGCGGTGGGACAGATACGCAGTATTTT. The full variable domain, rest sourced from reference TRBV5-1 and TRBJ2-3, is KAGVTQTPRYLIKTRGQQVTLSCSPISGHRSVSWYQQTPGQGLQFLFEYFSETQRNKGNFPGRFSGRQFSNSRSEMNVSTLELGDSALYLCASSLDVSGGTDTQYFGPGTRLTVL.